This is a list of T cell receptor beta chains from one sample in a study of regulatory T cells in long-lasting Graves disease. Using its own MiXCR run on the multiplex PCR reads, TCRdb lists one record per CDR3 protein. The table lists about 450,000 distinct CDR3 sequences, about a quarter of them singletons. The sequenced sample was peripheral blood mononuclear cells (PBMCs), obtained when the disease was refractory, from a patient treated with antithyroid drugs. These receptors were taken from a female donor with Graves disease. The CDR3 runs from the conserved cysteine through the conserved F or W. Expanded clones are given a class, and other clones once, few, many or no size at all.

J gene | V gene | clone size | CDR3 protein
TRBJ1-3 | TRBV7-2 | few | CASSPGTGGNTIYF
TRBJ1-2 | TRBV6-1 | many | CASSETGTGSHTF
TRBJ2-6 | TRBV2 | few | CASKSAGGARAGGANVLTF
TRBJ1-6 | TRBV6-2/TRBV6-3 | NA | CASSYSGTANNSPLHF
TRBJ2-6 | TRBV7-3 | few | CASSLLAGGSSGANVLTF
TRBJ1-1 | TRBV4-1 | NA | CASSRPGPEAFF
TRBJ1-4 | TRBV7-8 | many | CASSLAGATNEKLFF
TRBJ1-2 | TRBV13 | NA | CASSPRAGINYGYTF
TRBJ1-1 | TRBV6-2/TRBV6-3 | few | CASSIKEGDTEAFF
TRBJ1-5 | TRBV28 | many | CASSAGGAAGDQPQHF
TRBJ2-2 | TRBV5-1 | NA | CASSRRGSMAGELFF
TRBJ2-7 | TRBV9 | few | CASSVDGVGYEQYF
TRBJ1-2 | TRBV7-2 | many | CASTRPQGSYGYTF
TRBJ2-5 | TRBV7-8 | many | CASSLARVGKETQYF
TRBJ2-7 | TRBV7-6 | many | CASSLGQGPLDEQYF
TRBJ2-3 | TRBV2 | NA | CVSSEALSTGADTQYF
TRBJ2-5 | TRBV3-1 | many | CASSRGSLAGVTETQYF
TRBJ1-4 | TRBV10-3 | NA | CAISERTGDEKLFF
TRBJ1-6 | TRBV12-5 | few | CASGLKVVGQSSSYNSPLHF
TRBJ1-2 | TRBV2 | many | CASSETNYGYTF
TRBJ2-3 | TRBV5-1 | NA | CASSLERPGAPDTQYF
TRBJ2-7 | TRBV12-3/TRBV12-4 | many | CASSPLNWHEQYF
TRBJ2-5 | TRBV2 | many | CASSELWAGEETQYF
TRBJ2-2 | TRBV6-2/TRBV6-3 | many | CASSYKQGGTGELFF
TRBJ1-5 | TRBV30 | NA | CAWSTGGVQPQHF
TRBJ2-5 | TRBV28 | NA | CASSPHAETQYF
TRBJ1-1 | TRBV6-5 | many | CASSYSIRNTEAFF
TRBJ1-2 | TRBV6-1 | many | CASITGTAYGYTF
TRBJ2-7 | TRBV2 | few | CASRRETSGSYEQYF
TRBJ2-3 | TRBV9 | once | CASSRTLTDTQYF
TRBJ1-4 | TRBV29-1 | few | CSVEDEGIKKLFF
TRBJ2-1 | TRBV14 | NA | CASSQDLLAGVENEQFF
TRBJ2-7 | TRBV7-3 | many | CASSLMGRGEKSYEQYF
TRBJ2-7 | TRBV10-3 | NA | CAISDPGTAYEQYF
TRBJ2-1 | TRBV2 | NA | CASRASGSYNEQFF
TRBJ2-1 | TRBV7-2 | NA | CVSSLGRSGALYNEQFF
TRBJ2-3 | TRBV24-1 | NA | CATSDSGTSGNTDTQYF